Reported below is one T cell receptor beta chain. Its antigen is not known. The data originate from a study of CD8 T cells in Susac syndrome. Sequencing of TCR beta was performed on blood CD8+ T cells and on blood CD4+ T cells. Negative isolation was used for CD8+ and CD4+ T cells and FACS enrichment for TEMRA cells. Study-level points and caveats: The TCR sequencing and HLA analysis in the study involved a relatively small number of individuals, as the study acknowledged.

This CDR3 has 14 amino acids. V was clipped by 7 bases and J by 12 bases; unmatched bases: 7. CDR1 and CDR2 from the germline V gene are SNHLY and FYNNEI. An amount of RNA that ranged from roughly 0.45 to 1 ug was reverse transcribed with random hexamers. An immunoSEQ multiplex PCR generated amplified TCR beta CDR3 products spanning 54 Vbeta and 13 Jbeta. TCRdb itself ran the immunoSEQ multiplex PCR reads through MiXCR, one entry per CDR3 protein. Of hundreds of thousands of distinct CDR3 sequences in the sample, about 85% were seen once. The TCR sequence derives from a human donor with multiple sclerosis. The source material was CD8+ T cells from PBMCs. The chain couples TRBV2 to TRBJ2-1, with 15 bases identical to TRBD2. CDR3: CASIGLAGGQRQFF. The CDR3 region has the DNA TGTGCCAGCATCGGACTAGCGGGGGGGCAGCGGCAGTTCTTC.